This TCR beta chain was found in a study of immune evolution from preneoplasia to lung adenocarcinoma. Regarding the study as a whole: T cell clonality was higher in KRAS-mutant than EGFR-mutant or wild-type nodules. Normal lung had highest clonality; later lesions appeared denser, more diverse.

Histologic diagnosis was independently verified by two lung pathologists. TCRdb keeps only in-frame clones here, not all; method: immunoSEQ multiplex PCR. The table has roughly 8,300 clones, approximately 83% seen once. As to this clone: No antigen is known for it.

The source is a person between 70 and 80 years old with lung adenocarcinoma. The sequencing sample was made of FFPE minimally invasive lung adenocarcinoma tissue.

CDR3 sequence: CASSEQGWIYGYTF. As DNA, the CDR3 is TGCGCCAGCAGCGAACAGGGGTGGATCTATGGCTACACCTTC. The chain uses TRBV5-1 and TRBJ1-2; 7 bases align to TRBD1. V lost 4 bases to trimming and J lost 4 bases; unmatched junction nucleotides: 7. CDR3 length equals 14 residues. CDR1 and CDR2 (germline): SGHRS, YFSETQ.